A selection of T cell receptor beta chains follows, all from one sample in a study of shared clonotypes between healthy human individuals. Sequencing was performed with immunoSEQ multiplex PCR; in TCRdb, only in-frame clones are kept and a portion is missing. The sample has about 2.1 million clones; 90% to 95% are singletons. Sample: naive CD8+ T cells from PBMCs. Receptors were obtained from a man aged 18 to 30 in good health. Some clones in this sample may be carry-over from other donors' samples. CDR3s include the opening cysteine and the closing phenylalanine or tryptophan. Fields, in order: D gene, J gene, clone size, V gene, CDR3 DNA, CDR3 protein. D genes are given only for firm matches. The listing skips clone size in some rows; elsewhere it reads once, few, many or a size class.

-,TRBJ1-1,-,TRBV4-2,TGTGCCAGCAGCCAAGAGGGGGGGCTGGTTGAAGCTTTCTTT,CASSQEGGLVEAFF
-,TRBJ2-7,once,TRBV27,TGTGCCAGCATGGGGAATTTCTCCTACGAGCAGTACTTC,CASMGNFSYEQYF
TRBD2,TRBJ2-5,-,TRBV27,TGTGCCAGCAGTTTACTAAGTCCCAGCGGGGCCCAAGAGACCCAGTACTTC,CASSLLSPSGAQETQYF
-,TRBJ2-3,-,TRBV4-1,TGCGCCAGCAGCCAAGGTTCGACAGGCCCCGGGAGCACAGATACGCAGTATTTT,CASSQGSTGPGSTDTQYF
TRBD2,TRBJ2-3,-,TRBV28,TGTGCCAGCAGCCGGCGGGAGACAGATACGCAGTATTTT,CASSRRETDTQYF
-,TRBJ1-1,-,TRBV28,TGTGCCAGCAAATTTAAGGGCACTGAAGCTTTCTTT,CASKFKGTEAFF
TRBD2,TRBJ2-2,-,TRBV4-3,TGCGCCAGCAGCCAAGGGCGGGGCGGGAGAACCCCCGGGGAGCTGTTTTTT,CASSQGRGGRTPGELFF
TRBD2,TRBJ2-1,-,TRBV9,TGTGCCAGCAGCGACCCGGGGACTAGCGGGAAGGAGGGCAATGAGCAGTTCTTC,CASSDPGTSGKEGNEQFF
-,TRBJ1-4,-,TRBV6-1,TGTGCCAGCAGTGAGCTAGAGACAGCAGCAACTAATGAAAAACTGTTTTTT,CASSELETAATNEKLFF
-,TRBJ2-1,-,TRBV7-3,TGTGCCAGCTCAAGCCCACTAGCCCCGAGCAAATACAATGAGCAGTTCTTC,CASSSPLAPSKYNEQFF
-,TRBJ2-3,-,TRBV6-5,TGTGCCAGCAGTTACTTTGCAGGGCGGGCAGATACGCAGTATTTT,CASSYFAGRADTQYF
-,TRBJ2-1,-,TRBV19,TGTGCCAGTAGTATCTCGGCCAGGGGAGGCTCCAATGAGCAGTTCTTC,CASSISARGGSNEQFF
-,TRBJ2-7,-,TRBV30,TGTGCCAGTTCTAGCGCCCTCTCCAACCAGCAGTACTTC,CASSSALSNQQYF
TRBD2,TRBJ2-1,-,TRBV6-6,TGTGCCAGCAGTCCGGCTAGCGGCCTCGGTCGGTTCTTC,CASSPASGLGRFF
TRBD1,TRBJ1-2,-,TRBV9,TGTGCCAGCAGCGATCAGGACAGGGCGGCCTATGGCTACACCTTC,CASSDQDRAAYGYTF
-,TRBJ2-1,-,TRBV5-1,TGCGCCAGCAGCTTGGACCCCACCAATGAGCAGTTCTTC,CASSLDPTNEQFF
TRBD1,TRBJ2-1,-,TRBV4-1,TGCGCCAGCAGCCAGGGTACAGGGGCCTTCTCCTACAATGAGCAGTTCTTC,CASSQGTGAFSYNEQFF
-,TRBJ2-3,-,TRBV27,TGTGCCAGCAGTTTTGGCGGTGTAGATACGCAGTATTTT,CASSFGGVDTQYF
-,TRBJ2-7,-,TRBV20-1,TGCAGTGCCCGTTACTACGAGCAGTACTTC,CSARYYEQYF
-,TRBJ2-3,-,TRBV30,TGTGCCTGGGGGTTCGGAGATACGCAGTATTTT,CAWGFGDTQYF
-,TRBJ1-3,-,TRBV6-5,TGTGCCAGCGGCCTCCGGGTGGGTGGAAACACCATATATTTT,CASGLRVGGNTIYF
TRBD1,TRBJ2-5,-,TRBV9,TGTGCCAGCAGCGTCACAGGGGGCCCGGAGACCCAGTACTTC,CASSVTGGPETQYF
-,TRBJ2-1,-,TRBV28,TGTGCCAGCAGTCACCTATTGTCGGGGGTAGTTGAGCAGTTCTTC,CASSHLLSGVVEQFF
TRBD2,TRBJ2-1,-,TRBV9,TGTGCCAGCAGCTCCAACCGGGACGGGGAGGGATTCAATGAGCAGTTCTTC,CASSSNRDGEGFNEQFF
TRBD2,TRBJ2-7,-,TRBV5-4,TGTGCCAGCAGCCCTGCAACTAGCGGGAGTTTCCACGAGCAGTACTTC,CASSPATSGSFHEQYF
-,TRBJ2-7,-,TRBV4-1,TGCGCCAGCAGCCAAGATTTCGACAGTCCCTACGAGCAGTACTTC,CASSQDFDSPYEQYF
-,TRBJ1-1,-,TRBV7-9,TGTGCCAGCAGCCAAGACCTCCCCCGAGGCACTGAAGCTTTCTTT,CASSQDLPRGTEAFF